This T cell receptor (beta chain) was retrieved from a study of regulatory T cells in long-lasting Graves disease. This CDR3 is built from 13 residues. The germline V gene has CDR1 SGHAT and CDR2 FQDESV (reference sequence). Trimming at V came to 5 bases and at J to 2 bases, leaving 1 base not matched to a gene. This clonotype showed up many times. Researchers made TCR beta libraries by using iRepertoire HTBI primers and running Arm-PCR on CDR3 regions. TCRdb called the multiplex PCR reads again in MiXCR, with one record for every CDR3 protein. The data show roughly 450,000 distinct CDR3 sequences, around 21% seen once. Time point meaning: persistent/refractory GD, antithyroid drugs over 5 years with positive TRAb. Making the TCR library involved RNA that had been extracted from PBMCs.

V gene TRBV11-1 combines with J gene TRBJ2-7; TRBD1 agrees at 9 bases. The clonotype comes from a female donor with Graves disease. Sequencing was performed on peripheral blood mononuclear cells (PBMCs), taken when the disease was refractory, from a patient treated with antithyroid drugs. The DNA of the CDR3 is TGTGCCAGCAGCAACAGGGGGCCCTACGAGCAGTACTTC. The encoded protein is CASSNRGPYEQYF.